The 8 T cell receptor beta chains presented below share a single source sample, sequenced in a study of OX40 agonist ivuxolimab in advanced cancers. Using immunoSEQ multiplex PCR, the repertoire was profiled, and TCRdb retains in-frame clones only, with some absent. The sample contains approximately 76,000 clones, more than 70% of which appear only once. The sequences come from CD4+ or CD8+ T cells sorted from blood, collected in a trial of the OX40 agonist ivuxolimab. These receptors were collected from an adult with an advanced solid tumor such as melanoma, head and neck, liver or kidney cancer.

The chain carries TRBV4-2 and TRBJ2-7; 14 nucleotides line up with TRBD2. Germline V gene sequence: CDR1 LGHNA, CDR2 YNFKEQ. The V and J ends lost 1 base and 0 bases, in that order; junction bases with no gene match: 2. The CDR3 sequence is 17 residues long. This CDR3 reads CASSQGTSGGSSYEQYF. The CDR3 DNA reads TGTGCCAGCAGCCAAGGGACTAGCGGGGGGTCCTCCTACGAGCAGTACTTC.

V and J are TRBV2 and TRBJ1-6; no reliable D call. The CDR3 is 14 residues long. Trimming shortened V by 3 bases and J by 7 bases, and 10 bases separated the two germline ends. CDR1 is SNHLY, CDR2 FYNNEI, per germline. The CDR3 DNA follows: TGTGCCAGCAGTGAGCGTCCGCAGAATTCACCCCTCCACTTT. It specifies CASSERPQNSPLHF.

V and J are TRBV6-5 and TRBJ2-3; TRBD1 might be the D (7 bases). Germline-derived CDR1 and CDR2 are MNHEY and SVGAGI. The CDR3 is 14 residues long. The V end lost 5 bases, the J end lost 10 bases, and 19 bases lay between the germline ends. DNA of the CDR3: TGTGCCAGCAGTCTCACGGAGGGGGCCCCTGCGCAGTATTTT. Protein product: CASSLTEGAPAQYF.

The chain links TRBV2 to TRBJ1-2, with D uncertain. Germline V CDR1 and CDR2: SNHLY, FYNNEI. The CDR3 is made up of 15 amino acids. V was shortened by 6 bases and J by 1 base, with 15 bases between the two germline ends. This chain's CDR3 is CASRARQAFNYGYTF. The CDR3 region has the DNA TGTGCCAGCAGGGCCCGGCAGGCCTTTAACTATGGCTACACCTTC.

This chain connects TRBV6-5 to TRBJ2-7; 13 bases fit TRBD2. CDR3 length: 15 residues. The V gene end was trimmed by 6 bases and the J gene end by 4 bases; junction bases not matched to a gene: 6. The germline V gene has CDR1 MNHEY and CDR2 SVGAGI. CDR3 in amino acids: CASRTTSGRSYEQYF. The DNA of the CDR3 is TGTGCCAGCAGAACGACTAGCGGGAGGTCGTACGAGCAGTACTTC.

The chain is built from TRBV5-1 and TRBJ2-3; TRBD2 matches at 11 bases. Losses at the gene ends were 0 bases for V and 4 bases for J; bases not matched to a gene: 4. CDR3 length: 16 amino acids. Germline loops: CDR1 SGHRS, CDR2 YFSETQ. The CDR3 is CASSLALAGGSDTQYF. The CDR3 DNA reads as TGCGCCAGCAGCTTGGCGCTAGCGGGGGGTTCAGATACGCAGTATTTT.

This chain connects TRBV4-1 to TRBJ1-4, with D uncertain. This CDR3 has 19 residues. Between the trimmed V and J ends, which lost 0 bases and 1 base, there was a span of 18 bases. The germline CDR1 and CDR2 sequences are MGHRA and YSYEKL. The CDR3 DNA is TGCGCCAGCAGCCAAGATAACGGGTTCGGGTGGCAAACTAATGAAAAACTGTTTTTT. The encoded protein is CASSQDNGFGWQTNEKLFF.

This chain connects TRBV4-2 to TRBJ1-3, with TRBD1 as a possible D gene (6 bases). The V and J ends lost 3 bases and 3 bases respectively, with 9 bases between them. Germline assignment: CDR1 LGHNA and CDR2 YNFKEQ. The CDR3 sequence is 14 residues long. In DNA form, the CDR3 reads TGTGCCAGCAGCCAGGGGGCGGGTGGAAACACCATATATTTT. Protein sequence: CASSQGAGGNTIYF.